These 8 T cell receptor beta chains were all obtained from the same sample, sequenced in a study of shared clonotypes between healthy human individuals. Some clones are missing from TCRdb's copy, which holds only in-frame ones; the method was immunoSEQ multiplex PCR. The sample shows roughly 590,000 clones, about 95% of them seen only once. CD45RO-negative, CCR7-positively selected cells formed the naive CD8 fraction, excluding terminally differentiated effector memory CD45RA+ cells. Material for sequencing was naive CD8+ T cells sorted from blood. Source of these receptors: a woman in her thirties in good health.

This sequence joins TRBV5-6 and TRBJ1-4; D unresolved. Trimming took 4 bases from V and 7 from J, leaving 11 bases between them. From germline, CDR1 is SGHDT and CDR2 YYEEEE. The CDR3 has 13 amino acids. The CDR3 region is CASSPENGEKLFF. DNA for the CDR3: TGTGCCAGCAGCCCCGAGAATGGTGAAAAACTGTTTTTT.

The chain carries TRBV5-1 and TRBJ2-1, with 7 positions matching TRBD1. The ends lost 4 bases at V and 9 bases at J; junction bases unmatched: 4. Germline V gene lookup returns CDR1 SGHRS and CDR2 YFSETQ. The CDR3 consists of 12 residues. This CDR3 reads CASSARGSEQFF. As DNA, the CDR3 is TGCGCCAGCAGCGCCAGGGGGAGTGAGCAGTTCTTC.

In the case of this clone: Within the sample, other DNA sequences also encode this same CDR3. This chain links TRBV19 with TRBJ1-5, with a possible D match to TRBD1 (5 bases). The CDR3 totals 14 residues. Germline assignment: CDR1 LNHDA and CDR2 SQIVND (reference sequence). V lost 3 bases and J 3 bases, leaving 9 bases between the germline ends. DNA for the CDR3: TGTGCCAGTAGTATCGGGGGATCCAATCAGCCCCAGCATTTT. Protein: CASSIGGSNQPQHF.

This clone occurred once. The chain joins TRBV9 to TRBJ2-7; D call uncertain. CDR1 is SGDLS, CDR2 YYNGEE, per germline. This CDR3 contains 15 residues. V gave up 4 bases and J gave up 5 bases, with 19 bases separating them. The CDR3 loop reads CASSPLDPPLNEQYF. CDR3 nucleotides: TGTGCCAGCAGCCCCCTGGACCCTCCCCTGAACGAGCAGTACTTC.

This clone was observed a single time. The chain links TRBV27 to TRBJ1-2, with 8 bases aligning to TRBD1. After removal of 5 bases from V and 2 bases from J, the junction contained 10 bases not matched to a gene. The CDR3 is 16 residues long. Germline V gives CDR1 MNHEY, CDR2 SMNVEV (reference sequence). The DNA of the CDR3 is TGTGCCAGCAGTCCTGTTGGGACAGGTGACAACTATGGCTACACCTTC. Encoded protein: CASSPVGTGDNYGYTF.

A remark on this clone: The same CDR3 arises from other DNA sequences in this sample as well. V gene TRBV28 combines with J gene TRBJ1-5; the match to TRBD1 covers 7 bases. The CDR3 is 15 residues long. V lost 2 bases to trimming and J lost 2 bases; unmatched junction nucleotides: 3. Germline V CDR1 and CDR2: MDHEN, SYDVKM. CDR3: CASSLTGVGNQPQHF. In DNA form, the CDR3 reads TGTGCCAGCAGTTTAACAGGGGTTGGCAATCAGCCCCAGCATTTT.

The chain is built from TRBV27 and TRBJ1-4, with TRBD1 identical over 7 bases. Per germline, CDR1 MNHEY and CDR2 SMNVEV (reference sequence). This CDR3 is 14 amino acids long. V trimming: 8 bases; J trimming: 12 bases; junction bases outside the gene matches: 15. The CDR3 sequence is CASSERQGTYELFF. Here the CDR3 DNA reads TGTGCCAGCTCAGAAAGACAGGGTACTTACGAACTGTTTTTT. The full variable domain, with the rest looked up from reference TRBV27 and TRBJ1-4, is EAQVTQNPRYLITVTGKKLTVTCSQNMNHEYMSWYRQDPGLGLRQIYYSMNVEVTDKGDVPEGYKVSRKEKRNFPLILESPSPNQTSLYFCASSERQGTYELFFGSGTQLSVL.

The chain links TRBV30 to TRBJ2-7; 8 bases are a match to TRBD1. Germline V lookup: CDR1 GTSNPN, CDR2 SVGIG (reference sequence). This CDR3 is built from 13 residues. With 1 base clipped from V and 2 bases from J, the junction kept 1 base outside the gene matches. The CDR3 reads CAWSDRGTYEQYF. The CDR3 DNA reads TGTGCCTGGAGTGACAGGGGGACCTACGAGCAGTACTTC.